The next 14 T cell receptor beta chains were all read from a single sample in a study of shared clonotypes between healthy human individuals. Method: immunoSEQ multiplex PCR; TCRdb's copy keeps in-frame clones and lacks some. The sample yields 2 million to 3 million clones, 93% seen once. Sequenced input: naive CD4+ T cells from PBMCs. Subset defined: CD45RA+ positively selected. The source is a man in his late teens or twenties in good health. Some clones in this sample may be carry-over from other donors' samples.

The chain combines TRBV29-1 with TRBJ2-2; D may be TRBD2 (5 bases). Germline-derived CDR1 and CDR2 are SQVTM and ANQGSEA. The V gene lost 4 bases and the J gene lost 3 bases, with 9 bases spanning the gap. The CDR3 runs to 13 residues. The CDR3 sequence is CSVGRMDTGELFF. The CDR3 bases are TGCAGCGTTGGGAGGATGGACACCGGGGAGCTGTTTTTT.

V gene TRBV18 combines with J gene TRBJ1-3; the match to TRBD1 covers 9 bases. Germline V lookup: CDR1 KGHSH, CDR2 LQKENI. This CDR3 has 17 residues. V was clipped by 3 bases and J by 4 bases; unmatched bases: 10. The CDR3 DNA reads as TGTGCCAGCTCACCCAAAGCCGGACAGGGGACAGGAAACACCATATATTTT. This encodes CASSPKAGQGTGNTIYF. The full variable domain, completed using reference TRBV18 and TRBJ1-3, is NAGVMQNPRHLVRRRGQEARLRCSPMKGHSHVYWYRQLPEEGLKFMVYLQKENIIDESGMPKERFSAEFPKEGPSILRIQQVVRGDSAAYFCASSPKAGQGTGNTIYFGEGSWLTVV.

The V and J genes are TRBV7-2 and TRBJ1-2; 7 nucleotides align to TRBD1. V dropped 5 bases and J dropped 5; count of bases not matched to a gene: 11. The CDR3 spans 15 residues. Germline lookup yields CDR1 SGHTA and CDR2 FQGNSA. The DNA for the CDR3 is TGTGCCAGCAGCCCTAGGACAGGATTGAATTATGGCTACACCTTC. Translated, it gives CASSPRTGLNYGYTF.

As regards this clone: This sample also contains other DNA sequences that code for the same CDR3. The chain recombines TRBV5-1 with TRBJ2-5; D call uncertain. The V gene's germline CDR1 is SGHRS and CDR2 YFSETQ. The CDR3 consists of 13 residues. Trimming took 4 bases from V and 1 from J, leaving 8 bases between them. CDR3: CASSPTPQETQYF. In nucleotides, the CDR3 is TGCGCCAGCAGCCCGACCCCCCAAGAGACCCAGTACTTC.

On this clone: Other DNA sequences in the same sample also yield this CDR3. The chain couples TRBV13 to TRBJ2-7, with D unclear. The CDR3 runs to 12 residues. Looked up from germline, CDR1 is PRHDT and CDR2 is FYEKMQ (reference sequence). Trimming took off 5 bases at V and 13 bases at J, with 18 bases between the two ends. The CDR3 reads CASSLQSQGEYF. The CDR3 DNA is TGTGCCAGCAGCCTCCAATCTCAAGGAGAATACTTC.

This sequence joins TRBV29-1 and TRBJ2-5; D might be TRBD2 (5 bases). From germline, CDR1 is SQVTM and CDR2 ANQGSEA. The ends were cut back, 3 bases at V and 3 bases at J, with 11 bases in the middle. This CDR3 has 13 amino acids. This CDR3 reads CSVDGINEETQYF. The CDR3, as DNA: TGCAGCGTTGACGGGATCAACGAAGAGACCCAGTACTTC.

The V call is TRBV19, the J call TRBJ1-4; unclear D gene. The CDR3 has 13 residues. The V gene lost 1 base and the J gene lost 8 bases, with 8 bases spanning the gap. Germline V gene sequence: CDR1 LNHDA, CDR2 SQIVND (reference sequence). CDR3 loop: CASSIVGSEKLFF. The CDR3 DNA is TGTGCCAGTAGTATAGTGGGATCCGAAAAACTGTTTTTT.

This chain connects TRBV6-4 to TRBJ2-2; 13 bases are a match to TRBD2. The V gene's germline CDR1 is MRHNA and CDR2 SNTAGT. V lost 6 bases to trimming and J lost 6 bases; unmatched junction nucleotides: 4. CDR3 length: 15 amino acids. CDR3 in DNA: TGTGCCAGCAGCCCCGGACTAGCGGGAGCCGGGGAGCTGTTTTTT. Its protein product is CASSPGLAGAGELFF.

The rearrangement links TRBV15 to TRBJ2-1; maybe TRBD2 (5 bases). The V end lost 4 bases, the J end lost 4 bases, and 14 bases lay between the germline ends. Looked up from germline, CDR1 is LNHNV and CDR2 is YYDKDF (reference sequence). The CDR3 length is 15 residues. As DNA, the CDR3 is TGTGCCACCAGCATCTTGGCGGGCAGTTACAATGAGCAGTTCTTC. Protein: CATSILAGSYNEQFF.

The chain has TRBV6-5 and TRBJ1-1, with 8 nucleotides matching TRBD1. The CDR3 length is 14 residues. With 7 bases clipped from V and 4 bases from J, the junction kept 8 bases outside the gene matches. Germline lookup yields CDR1 MNHEY and CDR2 SVGAGI. The CDR3 region is CASTRPTGGTEAFF. The CDR3 region has the DNA TGTGCCAGCACCAGACCAACAGGGGGCACTGAAGCTTTCTTT.

In this sample, this clone turned up once. V is TRBV28 and J is TRBJ2-1; 10 bases map to TRBD2. V trimming: 5 bases; J trimming: 0 bases; junction bases outside the gene matches: 16. Germline V gene sequence: CDR1 MDHEN, CDR2 SYDVKM. The CDR3 length is 20 residues. Here the CDR3 reads CASSTPRTSGGKSSYNEQFF. CDR3 DNA: TGTGCCAGCAGTACCCCTCGGACTAGCGGTGGGAAAAGCTCCTACAATGAGCAGTTCTTC.

The CDR3 here is CASSPRFFGTDPGGTGELFF. For the CDR3, the DNA is TGTGCCAGCTCACCTCGTTTTTTCGGGACGGATCCGGGAGGCACCGGGGAGCTGTTTTTT. The V call is TRBV18, the J call TRBJ2-2, with 7 positions matching TRBD2. This CDR3 comprises 20 residues. CDR1 and CDR2 (germline): KGHSH, LQKENI. Losses at the gene ends were 3 bases for V and 4 bases for J; bases not matched to a gene: 20.

This chain connects TRBV5-4 to TRBJ1-2; D perhaps matches TRBD1 (6 bases). Per the germline V gene, CDR1 is SGHNT and CDR2 is YYREEE (reference sequence). This CDR3 has 16 residues. V dropped 4 bases and J dropped 1 base, with 17 bases sitting between them. The CDR3 DNA sequence: TGTGCCAGCAGCGATAGACCGGACAGAAGTAACTATGGCTACACCTTC. This translates into CASSDRPDRSNYGYTF. Full variable domain (remainder filled in from reference TRBV5-4 and TRBJ1-2): ETGVTQSPTHLIKTRGQQVTLRCSSQSGHNTVSWYQQALGQGPQFIFQYYREEENGRGNFPPRFSGLQFPNYSSELNVNALELDDSALYLCASSDRPDRSNYGYTFGSGTRLTVV.

The V call is TRBV19, the J call TRBJ1-5; D is unresolved. The germline V and J ends were trimmed by 7 bases and 0 bases, with 10 bases remaining between them. Germline CDR1 reads LNHDA; CDR2 reads SQIVND (reference sequence). The CDR3 sequence is 14 residues long. The CDR3 DNA follows: TGTGCCAGTACAGACCTGGGTAGCAATCAGCCCCAGCATTTT. Encoded protein: CASTDLGSNQPQHF.